This T cell receptor (beta chain) is drawn from a study of T cell responses to AZD1222 COVID-19 vaccine. Some clones are missing from TCRdb's copy, which holds only in-frame ones; the method was immunoSEQ multiplex PCR. The sample has around 180,000 clones, roughly nine tenths seen once. V gave up 3 bases and J gave up 0 bases, with 14 bases separating them. Germline assignment: CDR1 SGHTA and CDR2 FQGNSA. This CDR3 region has 16 residues. This sequence originates from an adult in good health. The rearrangement joins TRBV7-2 to TRBJ1-2, with TRBD1 as a possible D gene (5 bases). This sample comprised peripheral blood, obtained on day 0 of AZD1222 vaccination. CDR3 DNA: TGTGCCAGCAGCTTCGCCAGGGTCTCCGCTAACTATGGCTACACCTTC. Encoded protein: CASSFARVSANYGYTF.